This paragraph covers one T cell receptor (beta chain) sequence. Trimming cost V 2 bases and J 5 bases, with 16 bases left between them. The germline V gene has CDR1 SEHNR and CDR2 FQNEAQ (reference sequence). This CDR3 spans 15 amino acids. This entry belongs to a study of CD8 T cells in Susac syndrome. About 0.5 to 1 ug RNA was reverse transcribed with random hexamers. Multiplex immunoSEQ PCR targeted 54 Vbeta and 13 Jbeta TCR beta segments. One entry per CDR3 protein, called by TCRdb with MiXCR from the immunoSEQ multiplex PCR reads. Of about 180,000 distinct CDR3 sequences detected, about 95% appear once; the ten largest clones hold approximately 0.099%. Recently defined diagnostic criteria classed the Susac syndrome patients as definite or probable.

The sequenced sample consisted of CD4+ T cells from PBMCs. The clonotype comes from a human donor with Susac syndrome. The rearrangement uses TRBV7-9 and TRBJ2-7, with a tentative D call TRBD2 (6 bases). The CDR3 sequence is CASSLWVGTGDEQYF. In DNA, the CDR3 is TGTGCCAGCAGCTTATGGGTAGGGACTGGCGACGAGCAGTACTTC.